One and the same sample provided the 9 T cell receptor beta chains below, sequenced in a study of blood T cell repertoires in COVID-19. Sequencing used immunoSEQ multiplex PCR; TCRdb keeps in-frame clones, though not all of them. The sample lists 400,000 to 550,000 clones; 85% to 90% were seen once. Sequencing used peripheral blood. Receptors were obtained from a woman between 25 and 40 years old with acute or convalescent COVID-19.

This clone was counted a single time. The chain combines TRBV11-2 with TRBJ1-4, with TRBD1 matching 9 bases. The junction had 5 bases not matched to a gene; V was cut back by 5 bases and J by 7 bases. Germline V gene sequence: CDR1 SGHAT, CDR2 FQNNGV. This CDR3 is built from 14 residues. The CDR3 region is CASSMGQGSEKLFF. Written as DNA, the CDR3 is TGTGCCAGCAGCATGGGACAGGGAAGTGAAAAACTGTTTTTT.

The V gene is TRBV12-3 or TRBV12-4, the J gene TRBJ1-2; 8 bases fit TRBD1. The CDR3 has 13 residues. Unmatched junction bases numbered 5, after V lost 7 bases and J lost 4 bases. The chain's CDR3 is CASTTGTGYGYTF. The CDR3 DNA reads TGTGCCAGCACCACCGGGACAGGCTATGGCTACACCTTC.

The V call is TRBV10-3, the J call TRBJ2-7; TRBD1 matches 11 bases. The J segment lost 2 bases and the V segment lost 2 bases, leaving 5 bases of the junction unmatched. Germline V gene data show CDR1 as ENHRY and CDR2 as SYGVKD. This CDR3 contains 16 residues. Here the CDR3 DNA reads TGTGCCATCAGTGAGCGGGACAGGGGGTCTCCCTACGAGCAGTACTTC. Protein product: CAISERDRGSPYEQYF.

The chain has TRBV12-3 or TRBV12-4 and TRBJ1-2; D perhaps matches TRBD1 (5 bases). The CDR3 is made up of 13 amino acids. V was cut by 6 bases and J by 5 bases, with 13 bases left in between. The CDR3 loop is CASSPTGRYGYTF. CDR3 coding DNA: TGTGCCAGCAGCCCCACAGGTCGTTATGGCTACACCTTC.

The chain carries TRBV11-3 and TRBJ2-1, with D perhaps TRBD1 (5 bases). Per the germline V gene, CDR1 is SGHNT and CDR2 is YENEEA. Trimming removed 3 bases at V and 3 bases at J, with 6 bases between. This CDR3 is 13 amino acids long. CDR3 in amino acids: CASSFQGYNEQFF. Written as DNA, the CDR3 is TGTGCCAGCAGCTTCCAGGGCTACAATGAGCAGTTCTTC. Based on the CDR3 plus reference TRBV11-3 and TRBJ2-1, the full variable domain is EAGVVQSPRYKIIEKKQPVAFWCNPISGHNTLYWYLQNLGQGPELLIRYENEEAVDDSQLPKDRFSAERLKGVDSTLKIQPAELGDSAVYLCASSFQGYNEQFFGPGTRLTVL.

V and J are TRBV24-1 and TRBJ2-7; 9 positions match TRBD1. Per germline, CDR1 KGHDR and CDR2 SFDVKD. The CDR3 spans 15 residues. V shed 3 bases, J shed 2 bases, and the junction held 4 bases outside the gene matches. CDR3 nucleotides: TGTGCCACCAGTGATGGACAGGGGCCCCCCTACGAGCAGTACTTC. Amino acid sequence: CATSDGQGPPYEQYF.

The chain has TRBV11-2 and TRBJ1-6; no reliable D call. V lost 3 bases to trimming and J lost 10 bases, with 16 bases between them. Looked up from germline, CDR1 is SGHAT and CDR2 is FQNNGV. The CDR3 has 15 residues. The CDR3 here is CASSFSGRIDSPLHF. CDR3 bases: TGTGCCAGCAGCTTCTCTGGCAGGATAGACTCACCCCTCCACTTT.

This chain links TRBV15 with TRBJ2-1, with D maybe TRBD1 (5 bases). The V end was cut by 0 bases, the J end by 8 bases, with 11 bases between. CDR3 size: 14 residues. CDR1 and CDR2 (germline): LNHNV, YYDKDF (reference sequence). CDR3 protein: CATSRDQGAYEQFF. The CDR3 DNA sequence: TGTGCCACCAGCAGAGATCAGGGCGCCTATGAGCAGTTCTTC.

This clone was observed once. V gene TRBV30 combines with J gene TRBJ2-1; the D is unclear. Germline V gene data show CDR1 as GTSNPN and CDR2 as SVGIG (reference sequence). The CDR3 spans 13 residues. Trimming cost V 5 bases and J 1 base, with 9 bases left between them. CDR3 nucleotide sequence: TGTGCCTGGCGCGGTACTTCCTACAATGAGCAGTTCTTC. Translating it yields CAWRGTSYNEQFF.